This paragraph reports one T cell receptor beta chain. This clonotype has only a few counts. The specificity of this receptor is unknown. No per-base quality is available; no much larger clone lies one base away. Libraries were prepared through 5' RACE. The run used an Illumina HiSeq 2500. A second PCR of about 7 to 12 cycles was performed with a sample-barcoded 5' primer and a J-beta primer mix. A unique molecular identifier was introduced onto each TCR beta cDNA molecule by a template-switch 5' adaptor carrying 12 random nucleotides. At least 2.5 million CDR3-containing paired-end reads were obtained from each sample. The Mint cDNA synthesis kit, primed by a TRBC-specific oligonucleotide, was used to synthesize first-strand cDNA from all RNA. Following uracil-DNA glycosylase treatment, a first 18-cycle PCR with universal primers M1SS and BC2_uni_R was performed on all cDNA. Processing in the source paper ran as follows. For normalization, 1 million high-quality reads were randomly selected from each sample, with every read carrying a distinct molecular identifier. Reads sharing molecular identifiers were discarded rather than binned into consensus sequences. MiTCR, run with a Q25 quality threshold and the strictest error-elimination algorithm, handled CDR3 identification, clonotype clustering and error correction. Lower-bound total TCR beta diversity was estimated with a nonparametric unseen species model using Euler transformation. In TCRdb, the public reads were trimmed at Q25 with fastp and aligned with MiXCR, with productive beta chains retained. Merged by CDR3 protein, the rows form single entries marked with the most common genes and DNA. What appears here as the V and J calls and clone size reflects TCRdb's work, not the paper's. The sample has more than 1.4 million distinct CDR3 sequences on record, around 42% of them singletons. Together, the top ten hold approximately 7.9% of the sample.

The entry originates in a study of blood T cells in healthy people across ages (dated by TCRdb to about 2015). Notes on the research overall: Template switching captured roughly one uniquely barcoded TCR beta cDNA molecule per two T cells in model experiments. Age-related changes in TCR beta repertoire diversity were measured in the study by deep sequencing normalized with unique cDNA molecular identifiers. Four age groups were formed from the donors: young (average about 16 years), middle-aged (around 39), aged (under 70) and long-lived (around 80). Donors of different ages were randomly distributed across sequencing lanes to avoid experimental bias. Two additional independent replicas of 1 million unique cDNA reads from the same blood draw were analyzed for two donors (one aged 18 to 30 and one aged 80 or older).

Results and caveats for the whole study, not just this receptor: As age increased, observed TCR beta diversity per million T cells dropped in a roughly linear way, and a significant reduction was already evident by age roughly 36. The CMV infection status of donors was not known, potentially confounding age-related changes in expanded clonotypes. There was a strong correlation between observed TCR beta diversity and the percentage of naive T cells measured by flow cytometry. Estimates of total diversity based on one million sequenced T cells were considered lower bounds and underestimates. Since profiling was done on bulk unsorted PBMCs, naive and antigen-experienced compartments could not be conclusively compared. The long-lived group showed more naive CD4+ T cells, fewer expanded clones and increased TCR diversity than the aged group, suggesting age selection.

CDR1 DFQATT and CDR2 SNEGSKA are derived from the germline V gene (reference sequence). The CDR3, from cysteine to phenylalanine, totals 13 residues. Just CDR3 DNA is preserved here, 39 bases in frame from base 1. The 35 to 40 donors, aged about 6 to 100 years, were systemically healthy Caucasian individuals from Russia. Approximately 9.7 milliliters of peripheral blood were drawn from each donor into EDTA-treated Vacutainer tubes. Ficoll-Paque density-gradient centrifugation was used to isolate PBMCs, with at least 7 million per sample. Trizol reagent was used to extract total RNA from the PBMCs, yielding at least 5.5 micrograms per sample. Naive CD45RAhigh/CD27high T cell percentages were measured by flow cytometry on a PBMC aliquot from every donor.

This TCR was sampled from a woman between 18 and 29 years old in good health. The chain is made from TRBV20-1 and TRBJ2-5; 7 bases in the junction line up with TRBD1. The J call is uncertain, as TRBJ2-7 better fits the DNA end. The sequencing input was blood. CDR3 reads: CSVEGGLSYEQYF. The nucleotide sequence reads TGCAGTGTGGAAGGGGGCTTAAGCTACGAGCAGTACTTC.